A single sample is the source of the 18 T cell receptor beta chains below, sequenced in a study of blood T cells in healthy people across ages. A second PCR, run for about 6 to 12 cycles, used a sample-barcoded 5' primer plus a J-beta primer mix. Each CDR3 protein is one row after TCRdb ran MiXCR on the 5' RACE reads. Of more than 1,000,000 distinct CDR3 sequences listed, approximately 26% were seen once; the top ten hold around 0.75%. Another study also made use of these data, one on T cells of mothers and their children.

Material: blood. Receptors originate from a girl aged 2 to 9 in good health.

The V and J genes are TRBV3-1 and TRBJ2-5, with TRBD1 identical over 11 bases. The CDR3 runs to 15 residues. Germline CDR1 reads LGHDT; CDR2 reads YNNKEL (reference sequence). With 6 bases clipped from V and 6 bases from J, the junction kept 9 bases outside the gene matches. In DNA, the CDR3 is TGTGCCAGCAGTCATGGGACAGGGGGTTGGCAGACCCAGTACTTC. As protein: CASSHGTGGWQTQYF.

CDR3 DNA: TGTGCCAGCAGCCCCCGGAATTGGGATACGCAGTATTTT. It yields the protein CASSPRNWDTQYF. This chain connects TRBV7-2 to TRBJ2-3; D gene ambiguous. Trimming left V 5 bases short and J 6 bases short, with 12 bases between. In germline, CDR1 is SGHTA, CDR2 FQGNSA. The CDR3 is 13 residues long.

CDR3 residues: CASSALGPSGNTIYF. As DNA, the CDR3 is TGTGCCAGCAGCGCCCTGGGACCTTCTGGAAACACCATATATTTT. This chain uses TRBV11-3 with TRBJ1-3, with a possible D match to TRBD1 (5 bases). Germline CDR1 SGHNT, CDR2 YENEEA. V was clipped by 5 bases and J by 1 base, with 12 bases between them. The CDR3 covers 15 residues.

Notes on this clonotype: An end of the junction differs from the germline gene, which may be a read error. The chain recombines TRBV27 with TRBJ1-1; weak D call: TRBD1 (6 bases). The CDR3 runs 14 residues. Germline V gene sequence: CDR1 MNHEY, CDR2 SMNVEV (reference sequence). CDR3 coding DNA: TGCGCCAGCAGCTTGAGGGGGATGAACACTGAAGCTTTCTTT. Its protein product is CASSLRGMNTEAFF.

The chain joins TRBV20-1 to TRBJ2-3; 14 bases align to TRBD2. The trim removed 6 bases at V and 5 bases at J, leaving 7 bases unmatched. In germline, CDR1 is DFQATT, CDR2 SNEGSKA (reference sequence). The CDR3 contains 15 residues. The CDR3 DNA reads as TGCAGTGCGCAGACTAGCGGGAGGGTTCAAGATACGCAGTATTTT. Translation: CSAQTSGRVQDTQYF.

The sample holds a few counts of this clonotype. V and J are TRBV27 and TRBJ2-2; unclear D gene. The CDR3 loop spans 15 amino acids. V shed 0 bases and J shed 1 base, with 6 bases lying between them. The germline CDR1 and CDR2 sequences are MNHEY and SMNVEV (reference sequence). For the CDR3, the DNA is TGTGCCAGCAGTTTATCATGGGGGAACACCGGGGAGCTGTTTTTT. Translating it yields CASSLSWGNTGELFF.

The table lists this clonotype with a few counts. V is TRBV20-1 and J is TRBJ2-5; D unclear. Germline V lookup: CDR1 DFQATT, CDR2 SNEGSKA (reference sequence). The CDR3 is 11 amino acids. The CDR3 region is CAPQLGETQYF. In DNA, the CDR3 is TGCGCCCCGCAGTTAGGAGAGACCCAGTACTTC.

This chain joins TRBV29-1 and TRBJ2-4; D remains unclear. CDR3 length equals 14 residues. V gave up 4 bases and J gave up 0 bases, with 10 bases separating them. Germline-derived CDR1 and CDR2 are SQVTM and ANQGSEA. DNA of the CDR3: TGCAGCGTTGGTGGGGTAATAGCCAAAAACATTCAGTACTTC. This encodes CSVGGVIAKNIQYF.

The CDR3: CASSPTRVAGGVETQYF. CDR3 in DNA: TGTGCCAGCAGCCCAACCCGGGTAGCGGGAGGTGTAGAGACCCAGTACTTC. The V gene is TRBV7-3, the J gene TRBJ2-1; 10 positions agree with TRBD2. The closer fit of TRBJ2-5 to the DNA end suggests the J call may be wrong. This CDR3 region has 17 residues. Germline CDR1 SGHTA, CDR2 FQGTGA.

The chain employs TRBV12-3 or TRBV12-4 and TRBJ2-1; D is perhaps TRBD1 or TRBD2 (5 bases each). This CDR3 is 13 amino acids long. Deletions cut 8 bases from V and 8 bases from J, with 16 bases between. The CDR3 is CASGTNVEDEQFF. Here the CDR3 DNA reads TGTGCCAGCGGGACCAACGTGGAGGATGAGCAGTTCTTC.

The V and J genes are TRBV5-6 and TRBJ2-4, with D tentatively TRBD1 (6 bases). V shed 4 bases and J shed 14 bases, with 19 bases lying between them. Germline V gene sequence: CDR1 SGHDT, CDR2 YYEEEE. CDR3 length: 13 residues. The CDR3 protein is CASSAWDTLREYF. CDR3 nucleotide sequence: TGTGCCAGCAGCGCCTGGGACACCCTCCGGGAGTACTTC.

This chain uses TRBV29-1 with TRBJ1-4; D unclear. The CDR3 contains 13 residues. Per germline, CDR1 SQVTM and CDR2 ANQGSEA. The V end was cut by 4 bases, the J end by 4 bases, with 10 bases between. CDR3 region: CSVATLYNEKLFF. Written as DNA, the CDR3 is TGCAGCGTTGCAACTCTGTATAATGAAAAACTGTTTTTT.

This chain joins TRBV15 and TRBJ2-1; no firm D call. The J call is doubtful: the DNA matches TRBJ2-5 better. The germline gives CDR1 LNHNV, CDR2 YYDKDF (reference sequence). CDR3 length equals 12 residues. The CDR3 loop reads CATSRTSETQYF. CDR3 nucleotide sequence: TGTGCCACCAGCAGGACGTCGGAGACCCAGTACTTC.

The rearrangement joins TRBV29-1 to TRBJ2-2; D may correspond to TRBD1 or TRBD2 (6 bases each). From germline, CDR1 is SQVTM and CDR2 ANQGSEA. Trimming removed 7 bases from V and 6 bases from J, with 18 bases in between. The CDR3 totals 14 residues. The CDR3 nucleotides read TGCAGCGCGGGGGCTGGGACACACGCCGGGGAGCTGTTTTTT. Translated: CSAGAGTHAGELFF.

The chain employs TRBV10-3 and TRBJ2-3; 10 bases are shared with TRBD2. CDR3 length: 17 residues. J gave up 2 bases and V 2 bases, and 7 bases lay outside the gene matches. Germline-derived CDR1 and CDR2 are ENHRY and SYGVKD. CDR3 sequence (DNA): TGTGCCATCAGTGAGAGCGGTAGCGGGAGGTCCACAGATACGCAGTATTTT. This encodes CAISESGSGRSTDTQYF.

The V and J genes are TRBV12-3 or TRBV12-4 and TRBJ2-3; D is uncertain. V was pared by 4 bases and J by 0 bases, with 14 bases between. The CDR3 consists of 16 residues. CDR3 amino acids: CASSSFRAWSTDTQYF. The CDR3 DNA reads as TGTGCCAGCAGTTCCTTCCGGGCTTGGAGCACAGATACGCAGTATTTT.

The chain carries TRBV2 and TRBJ2-3, with D unresolved. V was clipped by 3 bases and J by 0 bases, with 16 bases between them. Germline loops: CDR1 SNHLY, CDR2 FYNNEI. The CDR3 runs 17 residues. The CDR3 bases are TGTGCCAGCAGTGATTTGTTTGGCAGGTTAAGCACAGATACGCAGTATTTT. This sequence encodes CASSDLFGRLSTDTQYF.

In its sample, this clonotype was seen a few times. One end of the junction does not line up with germline, which may come from a read error. V gene TRBV28 combines with J gene TRBJ2-5, with TRBD2 matching 8 bases. Germline V gives CDR1 MDHEN, CDR2 SYDVKM. This CDR3 comprises 16 residues. CDR3 DNA sequence: TGTGCCAGCACCGTATCCTCCGGGACTAGTTACCTCCAAGGGTTCTTC. It is translated as CASTVSSGTSYLQGFF.